Below, 10 T cell receptor beta chains from the same sample are listed, as sequenced in a study of blood T cell repertoires in COVID-19. Using immunoSEQ multiplex PCR, the repertoire was profiled, and TCRdb retains in-frame clones only, with some absent. Here the sample spans about 350,000 clones, roughly 86% being singletons. The sample taken for sequencing was peripheral blood. The receptors were gathered from a woman aged 65 to 85 with COVID-19, enrolled during active disease.

This sequence joins TRBV11-2 and TRBJ1-3; perhaps TRBD1 as D (6 bases). The CDR3 is made up of 15 amino acids. Germline values: CDR1 SGHAT, CDR2 FQNNGV. Trimming took 7 bases from V and 4 from J, leaving 17 bases between them. CDR3 in DNA: TGTGCCAGCACCCTATGGGGGCCGATGGGAAACACCATATATTTT. This sequence encodes CASTLWGPMGNTIYF.

The rearrangement links TRBV9 to TRBJ2-7; 9 positions match TRBD1. V trimming: 3 bases; J trimming: 0 bases; junction bases outside the gene matches: 4. Germline V gene sequence: CDR1 SGDLS, CDR2 YYNGEE. This CDR3 contains 15 residues. CDR3 sequence: CASSGGQGISYEQYF. The CDR3 region has the DNA TGTGCCAGCAGCGGGGGACAGGGCATCTCCTACGAGCAGTACTTC.

This clone was seen a few times. The chain carries TRBV9 and TRBJ1-6, with TRBD1 identical over 9 bases. V dropped 0 bases and J dropped 7; count of bases not matched to a gene: 2. Per the germline V gene, CDR1 is SGDLS and CDR2 is YYNGEE. The CDR3 consists of 15 residues. The CDR3 nucleotides are TGTGCCAGCAGCGTAGTAGGGACAGGGAATTCACCCCTCCACTTT. Its protein is CASSVVGTGNSPLHF.

The J gene is TRBJ1-4, the V gene TRBV5-1; TRBD1 matches at 8 bases. The CDR3 has 17 residues. Trimming removed 4 bases from V and 0 bases from J; junction bases left unmatched: 8. The germline CDR1 and CDR2 sequences are SGHRS and YFSETQ. CDR3 nucleotide sequence: TGCGCCAGCAGCCGGGACAGGCCCACCGCAACTAATGAAAAACTGTTTTTT. Its translation is CASSRDRPTATNEKLFF.

This chain uses TRBV4-1 with TRBJ1-2; 7 nucleotides agree with TRBD1. Trimming removed 0 bases from V and 5 bases from J; junction bases left unmatched: 3. CDR1 MGHRA and CDR2 YSYEKL come from the germline V gene. CDR3 size: 14 residues. The CDR3 nucleotides read TGCGCCAGCAGCCAAGAAGGACAGGTATATGGCTACACCTTC. It yields the protein CASSQEGQVYGYTF.

For this clone: This CDR3 is also generated by other DNA sequences in the sample. The chain has TRBV30 and TRBJ1-2; D possibly corresponds to TRBD1 (5 bases). There are 13 residues in the CDR3. Germline CDR1 is GTSNPN and CDR2 is SVGIG (reference sequence). The V end lost 0 bases, the J end lost 8 bases, and 13 bases lay between the germline ends. The CDR3: CAWSVGQGGGYTF. The CDR3 bases are TGTGCCTGGAGTGTAGGGCAGGGAGGGGGCTACACCTTC.

The rearrangement links TRBV28 to TRBJ2-1; 11 nucleotides line up with TRBD2. This CDR3 has 13 amino acids. CDR1 and CDR2 from the germline V gene are MDHEN and SYDVKM. V shed 9 bases, J shed 14 bases, and the junction held 12 bases outside the gene matches. CDR3 DNA: TGTGCCAGTCTTAGCGGGGGGGCCCCCCCCGAGTTCTTC. It specifies CASLSGGAPPEFF. Variable domain in full (rest from reference TRBV28 and TRBJ2-1): DVKVTQSSRYLVKRTGEKVFLECVQDMDHENMFWYRQDPGLGLRLIYFSYDVKMKEKGDIPEGYSVSREKKERFSLILESASTNQTSMYLCASLSGGAPPEFFGPGTRLTVL.

The chain links TRBV6-5 to TRBJ1-2, with 8 bases identical to TRBD1. Per the germline V gene, CDR1 is MNHEY and CDR2 is SVGAGI. The CDR3 totals 15 residues. The V segment lost 3 bases and the J segment 3 bases; nucleotides outside the gene matches: 6. In DNA form, the CDR3 reads TGTGCCAGCAGTTATTTGGACAGGGACGACTATGGCTACACCTTC. Its protein product is CASSYLDRDDYGYTF.

The chain employs TRBV9 and TRBJ2-3; possibly TRBD1 for D (5 bases). Germline V gene lookup returns CDR1 SGDLS and CDR2 YYNGEE. V dropped 6 bases and J dropped 0 bases, with 14 bases sitting between them. CDR3 length: 15 residues. The CDR3 reads CASTPRGTSTDTQYF. CDR3 in DNA: TGTGCCAGCACCCCAAGGGGAACTAGCACAGATACGCAGTATTTT.

The J gene is TRBJ2-3, the V gene TRBV4-3; weak D call: TRBD1 (6 bases). The CDR3 length is 17 residues. Trimming left V 0 bases short and J 0 bases short, with 13 bases between. The germline V gene has CDR1 LGHNA and CDR2 YSLEER. CDR3: CASSQDIGTSSTDTQYF. The CDR3 DNA reads as TGCGCCAGCAGCCAAGACATCGGGACAAGTAGCACAGATACGCAGTATTTT.